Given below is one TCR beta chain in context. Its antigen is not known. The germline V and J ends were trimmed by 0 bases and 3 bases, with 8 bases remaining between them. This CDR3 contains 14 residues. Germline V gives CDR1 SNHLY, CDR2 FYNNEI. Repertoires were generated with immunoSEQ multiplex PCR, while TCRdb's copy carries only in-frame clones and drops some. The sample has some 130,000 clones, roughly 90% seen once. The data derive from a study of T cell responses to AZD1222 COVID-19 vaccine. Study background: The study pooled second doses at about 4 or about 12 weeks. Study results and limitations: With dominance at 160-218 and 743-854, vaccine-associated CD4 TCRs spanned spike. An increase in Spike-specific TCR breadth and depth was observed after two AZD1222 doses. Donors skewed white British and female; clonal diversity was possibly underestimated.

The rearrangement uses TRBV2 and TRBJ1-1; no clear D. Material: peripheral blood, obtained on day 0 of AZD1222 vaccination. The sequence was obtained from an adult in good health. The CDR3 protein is CASSEALRHTEAFF. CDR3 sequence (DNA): TGTGCCAGCAGTGAAGCGCTTCGACACACTGAAGCTTTCTTT.